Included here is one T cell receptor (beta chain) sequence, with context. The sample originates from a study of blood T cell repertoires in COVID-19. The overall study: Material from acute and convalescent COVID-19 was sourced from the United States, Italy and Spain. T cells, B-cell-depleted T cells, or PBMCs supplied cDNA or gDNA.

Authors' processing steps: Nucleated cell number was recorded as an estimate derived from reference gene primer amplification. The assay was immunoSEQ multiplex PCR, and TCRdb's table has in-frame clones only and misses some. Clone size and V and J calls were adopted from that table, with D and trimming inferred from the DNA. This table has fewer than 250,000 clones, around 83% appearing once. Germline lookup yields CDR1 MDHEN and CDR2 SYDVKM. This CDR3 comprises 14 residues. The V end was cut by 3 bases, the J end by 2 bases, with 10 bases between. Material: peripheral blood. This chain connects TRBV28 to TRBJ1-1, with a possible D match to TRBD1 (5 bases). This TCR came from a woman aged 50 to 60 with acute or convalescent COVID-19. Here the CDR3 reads CASSFDGGNTEAFF. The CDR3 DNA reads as TGTGCCAGCAGTTTCGACGGGGGTAACACTGAAGCTTTCTTT.